This TCR beta chain was sequenced in a study of breast tumors, draining lymph nodes, adjacent tissues. The study, taken as a whole, reports: Most tumor T cells seemingly derive from lymph node, then expand in tumor. Tumor T cell lymph node origin was a supported hypothesis, not proven.

A note on this clonotype: Its antigen is as yet unknown. A clone one base away is much larger, so this may be a read error.

Breast cancer patients provided tissue from their axillary draining lymph nodes. TCRdb reprocessed the multiplex PCR reads via MiXCR and lists one record per CDR3 protein. The sample consists of 200,000 to 300,000 distinct CDR3 sequences, 30% to 35% of them appearing once. This CDR3 region has 14 residues. Germline values: CDR1 SGHDN, CDR2 FVKESK. The sample comprised axillary lymph node tissue. This TCR was sampled from a female donor with breast cancer. Some clones in this sample may be carry-over from other donors' samples. V gene TRBV14 combines with J gene TRBJ2-5; 11 bases align to TRBD2. The CDR3 coding sequence is TGTGCCAGCAGACTAGCGGGAGCCCAAGAGACCCAGTCCTTC. This codes for CASRLAGAQETQSF.